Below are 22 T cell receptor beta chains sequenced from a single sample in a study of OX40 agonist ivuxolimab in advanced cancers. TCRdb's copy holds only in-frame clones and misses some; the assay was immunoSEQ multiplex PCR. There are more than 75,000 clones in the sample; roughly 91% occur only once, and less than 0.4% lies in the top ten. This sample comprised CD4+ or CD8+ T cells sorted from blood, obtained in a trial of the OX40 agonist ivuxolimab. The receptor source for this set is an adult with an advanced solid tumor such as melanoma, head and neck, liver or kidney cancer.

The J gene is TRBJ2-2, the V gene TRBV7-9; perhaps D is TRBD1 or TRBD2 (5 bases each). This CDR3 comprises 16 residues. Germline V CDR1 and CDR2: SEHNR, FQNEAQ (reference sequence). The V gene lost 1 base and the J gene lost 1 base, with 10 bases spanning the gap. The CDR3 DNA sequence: TGTGCCAGCAGCTTAGAAGGGACGGTGAACACCGGGGAGCTGTTTTTT. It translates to CASSLEGTVNTGELFF.

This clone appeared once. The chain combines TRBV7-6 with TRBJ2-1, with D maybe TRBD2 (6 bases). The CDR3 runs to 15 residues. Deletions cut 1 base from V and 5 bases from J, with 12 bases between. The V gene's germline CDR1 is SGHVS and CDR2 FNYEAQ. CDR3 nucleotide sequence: TGTGCCAGCAGCTTAGGGACGGGAGCCAACAATGAGCAGTTCTTC. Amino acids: CASSLGTGANNEQFF.

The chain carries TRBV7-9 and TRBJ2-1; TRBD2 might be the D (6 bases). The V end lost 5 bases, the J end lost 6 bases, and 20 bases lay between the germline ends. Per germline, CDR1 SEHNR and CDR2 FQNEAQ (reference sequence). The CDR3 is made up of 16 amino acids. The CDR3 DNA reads TGTGCCAGCAGCACCGGGACTCAGCAATACGGCAATGAGCAGTTCTTC. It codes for CASSTGTQQYGNEQFF.

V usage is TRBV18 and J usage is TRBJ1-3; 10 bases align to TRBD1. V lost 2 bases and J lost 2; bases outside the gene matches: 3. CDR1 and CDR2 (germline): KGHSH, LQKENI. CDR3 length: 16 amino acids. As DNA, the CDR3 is TGTGCCAGCTCACCAGAGGGGACAGGGGCTGGAAACACCATATATTTT. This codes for CASSPEGTGAGNTIYF.

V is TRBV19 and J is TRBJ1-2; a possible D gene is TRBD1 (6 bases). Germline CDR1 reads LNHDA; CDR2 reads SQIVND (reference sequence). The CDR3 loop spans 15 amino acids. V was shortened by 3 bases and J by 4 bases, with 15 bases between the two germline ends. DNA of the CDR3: TGTGCCAGTAGTATGACGGGGGCTTGGGTCTATGGCTACACCTTC. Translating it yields CASSMTGAWVYGYTF.

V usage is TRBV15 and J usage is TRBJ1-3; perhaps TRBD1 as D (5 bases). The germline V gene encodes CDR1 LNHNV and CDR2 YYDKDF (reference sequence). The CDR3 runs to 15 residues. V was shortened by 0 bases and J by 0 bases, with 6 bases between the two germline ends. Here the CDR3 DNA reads TGTGCCACCAGCAGAGAGGGGGGCTCTGGAAACACCATATATTTT. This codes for CATSREGGSGNTIYF.

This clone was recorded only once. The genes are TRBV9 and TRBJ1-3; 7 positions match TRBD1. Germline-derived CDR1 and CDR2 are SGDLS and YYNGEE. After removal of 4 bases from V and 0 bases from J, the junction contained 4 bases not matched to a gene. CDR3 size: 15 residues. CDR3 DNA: TGTGCCAGCAGCCCCAGGGGGAACTCTGGAAACACCATATATTTT. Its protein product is CASSPRGNSGNTIYF.

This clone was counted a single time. This CDR3 reads CASSEYGTGSRETQYF. Written as DNA, the CDR3 is TGTGCCAGCAGTGAATATGGCACAGGGTCGAGAGAGACCCAGTACTTC. The V call is TRBV25-1, the J call TRBJ2-5; the D gene is possibly TRBD1 (6 bases). Trimming took off 0 bases at V and 4 bases at J, with 15 bases between the two ends. Looked up from germline, CDR1 is MGHDK and CDR2 is SYGVNS. CDR3 length equals 16 residues. The whole variable domain, filled in from reference TRBV25-1 and TRBJ2-5, reads EADIYQTPRYLVIGTGKKITLECSQTMGHDKMYWYQQDPGMELHLIHYSYGVNSTEKGDLSSESTVSRIRTEHFPLTLESARPSHTSQYLCASSEYGTGSRETQYFGPGTRLLVL.

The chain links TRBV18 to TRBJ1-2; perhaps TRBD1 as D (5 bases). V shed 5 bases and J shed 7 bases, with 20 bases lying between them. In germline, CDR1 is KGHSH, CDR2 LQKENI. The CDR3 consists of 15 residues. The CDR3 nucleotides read TGTGCCAGCTCAACTAACCCTCGGGGGATTGGTGGCTACACCTTC. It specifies CASSTNPRGIGGYTF.

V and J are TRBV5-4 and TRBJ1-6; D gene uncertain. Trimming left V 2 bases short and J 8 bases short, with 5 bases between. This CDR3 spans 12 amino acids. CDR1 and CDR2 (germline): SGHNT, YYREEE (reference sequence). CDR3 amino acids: CASSLPYSPLHF. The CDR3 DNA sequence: TGTGCCAGCAGCTTACCGTATTCACCCCTCCACTTT.

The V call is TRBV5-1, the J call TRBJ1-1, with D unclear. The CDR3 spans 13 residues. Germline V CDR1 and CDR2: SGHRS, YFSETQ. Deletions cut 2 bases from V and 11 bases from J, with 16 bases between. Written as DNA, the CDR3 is TGCGCCAGCAGCTTTCTTGTTGCGGCAGACGCTTTCTTT. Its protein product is CASSFLVAADAFF. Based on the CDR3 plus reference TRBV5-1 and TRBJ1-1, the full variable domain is KAGVTQTPRYLIKTRGQQVTLSCSPISGHRSVSWYQQTPGQGLQFLFEYFSETQRNKGNFPGRFSGRQFSNSRSEMNVSTLELGDSALYLCASSFLVAADAFFGQGTRLTVV.

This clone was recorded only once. The CDR3 region is CASSLGQPNTEAFF. CDR3 in DNA: TGCGCCAGCAGCTTGGGACAGCCGAACACTGAAGCTTTCTTT. This chain joins TRBV5-1 and TRBJ1-1; TRBD1 might be the D (5 bases). Trimming took off 0 bases at V and 1 base at J, with 7 bases between the two ends. Germline V gives CDR1 SGHRS, CDR2 YFSETQ. This CDR3 has 14 amino acids.

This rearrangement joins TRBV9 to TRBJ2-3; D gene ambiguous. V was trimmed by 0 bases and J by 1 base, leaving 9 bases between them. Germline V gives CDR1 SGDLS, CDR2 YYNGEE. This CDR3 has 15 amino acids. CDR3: CASSVVAGRTDTQYF. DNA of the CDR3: TGTGCCAGCAGCGTAGTGGCAGGACGCACAGATACGCAGTATTTT.

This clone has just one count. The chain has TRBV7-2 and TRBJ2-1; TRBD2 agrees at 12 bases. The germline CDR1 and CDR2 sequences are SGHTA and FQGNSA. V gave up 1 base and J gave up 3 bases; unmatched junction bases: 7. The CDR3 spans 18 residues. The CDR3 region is CASSLEGTSGRFYNEQFF. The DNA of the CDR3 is TGTGCCAGCAGCTTAGAGGGGACTAGCGGGCGTTTCTACAATGAGCAGTTCTTC.

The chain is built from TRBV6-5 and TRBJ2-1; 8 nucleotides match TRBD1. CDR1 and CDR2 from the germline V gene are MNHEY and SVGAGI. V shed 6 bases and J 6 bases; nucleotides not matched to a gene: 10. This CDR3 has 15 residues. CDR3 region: CASRKDRGPTNEQFF. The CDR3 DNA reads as TGTGCCAGCAGAAAAGACAGGGGACCCACCAATGAGCAGTTCTTC.

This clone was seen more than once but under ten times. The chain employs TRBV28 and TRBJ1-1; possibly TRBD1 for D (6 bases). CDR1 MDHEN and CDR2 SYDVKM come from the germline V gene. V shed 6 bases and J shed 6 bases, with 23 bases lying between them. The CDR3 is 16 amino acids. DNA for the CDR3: TGTGCCAGCAGCGATCTTGAGAGGAGGGGGAGGGCTGAAGCTTTCTTT. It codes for CASSDLERRGRAEAFF.

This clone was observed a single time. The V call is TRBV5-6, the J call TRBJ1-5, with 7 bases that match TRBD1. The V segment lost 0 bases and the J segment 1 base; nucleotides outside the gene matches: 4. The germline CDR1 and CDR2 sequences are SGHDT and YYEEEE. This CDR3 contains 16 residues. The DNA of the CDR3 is TGTGCCAGCAGCTTGGGGGGACAGTGGAGCAATCAGCCCCAGCATTTT. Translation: CASSLGGQWSNQPQHF.

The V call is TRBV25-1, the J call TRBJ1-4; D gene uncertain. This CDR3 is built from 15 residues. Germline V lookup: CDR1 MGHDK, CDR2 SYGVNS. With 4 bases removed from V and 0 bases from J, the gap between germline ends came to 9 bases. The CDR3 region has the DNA TGTGCCAGCAGTGTGAGGAGTGCAACTAATGAAAAACTGTTTTTT. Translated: CASSVRSATNEKLFF.

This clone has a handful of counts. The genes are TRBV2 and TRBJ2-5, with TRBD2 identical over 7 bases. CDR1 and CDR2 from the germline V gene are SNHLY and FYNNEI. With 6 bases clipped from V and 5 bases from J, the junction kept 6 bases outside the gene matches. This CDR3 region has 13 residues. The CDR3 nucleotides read TGTGCCAGCAGGCTGGGTAGCGGGGAGACCCAGTACTTC. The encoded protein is CASRLGSGETQYF.

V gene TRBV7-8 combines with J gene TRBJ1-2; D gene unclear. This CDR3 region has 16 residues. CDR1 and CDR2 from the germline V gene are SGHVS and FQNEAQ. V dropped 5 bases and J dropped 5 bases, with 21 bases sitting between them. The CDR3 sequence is CASSPSRVGSRYGYTF. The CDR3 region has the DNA TGTGCCAGCAGCCCATCTCGGGTGGGGTCGAGGTATGGCTACACCTTC.

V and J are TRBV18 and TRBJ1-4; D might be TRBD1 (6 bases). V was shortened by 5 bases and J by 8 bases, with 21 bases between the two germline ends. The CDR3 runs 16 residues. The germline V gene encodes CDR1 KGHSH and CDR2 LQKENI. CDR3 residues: CASSGTKDGGKEKLFF. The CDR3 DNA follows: TGTGCCAGCTCAGGGACAAAAGACGGTGGAAAAGAAAAACTGTTTTTT.

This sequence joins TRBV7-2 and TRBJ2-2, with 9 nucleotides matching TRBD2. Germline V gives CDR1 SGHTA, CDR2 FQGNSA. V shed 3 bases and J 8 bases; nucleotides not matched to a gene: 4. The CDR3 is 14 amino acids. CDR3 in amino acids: CASSFIAGAGELFF. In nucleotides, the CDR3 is TGTGCCAGCAGCTTCATAGCGGGGGCAGGGGAGCTGTTTTTT.